This is a list of T cell receptor beta chains from one sample in a study of ipilimumab plus nivolumab after autologous stem cell transplantation. Profiling relied on immunoSEQ multiplex PCR, and the TCRdb table lists in-frame clones only, not all of them. The table records fewer than 95,000 clones, nearly 85% of them present only once. Sequencing used PBMCs, obtained in a trial of ipilimumab plus nivolumab as post-transplant consolidation. Receptor source: a male donor with diffuse large B-cell lymphoma. The CDR3 runs from the conserved cysteine through the conserved F or W.

V gene	CDR3 length	J gene	CDR3 protein
TRBV4-1	14	TRBJ1-5	CASSQAQINQPQHF
TRBV5-1	16	TRBJ2-1	CASSLARLAGYNEQFF
TRBV6-6	16	TRBJ2-1	CASSYSGQGALNEQFF
TRBV6-5	15	TRBJ2-1	CASSSGTSGYNEQFF
TRBV5-1	14	TRBJ2-5	CASSLGRPGETQYF
TRBV6-1	13	TRBJ2-2	CASSEVTTGELFF
TRBV18	16	TRBJ2-1	CASSPPGSGGTYEQFF
TRBV5-1	13	TRBJ1-1	CASRRQGDTEAFF
TRBV7-2	15	TRBJ1-1	CASREPGTVLTEAFF
TRBV5-1	15	TRBJ2-1	CASSLWTSLRNEQFF
TRBV7-9	14	TRBJ2-4	CASSLGQLGGIQYF
TRBV5-4	15	TRBJ2-1	CASSLAGQGGNEQFF
TRBV19	17	TRBJ2-3	CASKGDPWGHNTDTQYF